The following is a T cell receptor beta chain sequence with its context. The data derive from a study of blood T cell repertoires in COVID-19. Original data processing: Amplification of reference gene primers was used by the study to estimate nucleated cell counts. Sequencing used immunoSEQ multiplex PCR; TCRdb keeps in-frame clones, though not all of them. The V and J calls and the clone size are those of that table, but D and trimming were determined from the DNA. The table shows over 75,000 clones, with approximately 87% occurring only once. Material for sequencing was peripheral blood. The sequence was collected from a human donor in a cohort sampled during active COVID-19.

Written as DNA, the CDR3 is TGCGCCAGCAGCTGGGGACAGGTGCGCTCTGGGGCCAACGTCCTGACTTTC. It is translated as CASSWGQVRSGANVLTF. The J gene is TRBJ2-6, the V gene TRBV5-1; TRBD1 matches 8 bases. CDR3 length: 17 amino acids. With V trimmed by 3 bases and J by 0 bases, 5 bases remained unmatched. Germline V CDR1 and CDR2: SGHRS, YFSETQ. The complete variable domain, with remaining parts taken from reference TRBV5-1 and TRBJ2-6, reads KAGVTQTPRYLIKTRGQQVTLSCSPISGHRSVSWYQQTPGQGLQFLFEYFSETQRNKGNFPGRFSGRQFSNSRSEMNVSTLELGDSALYLCASSWGQVRSGANVLTFGAGSRLTVL.